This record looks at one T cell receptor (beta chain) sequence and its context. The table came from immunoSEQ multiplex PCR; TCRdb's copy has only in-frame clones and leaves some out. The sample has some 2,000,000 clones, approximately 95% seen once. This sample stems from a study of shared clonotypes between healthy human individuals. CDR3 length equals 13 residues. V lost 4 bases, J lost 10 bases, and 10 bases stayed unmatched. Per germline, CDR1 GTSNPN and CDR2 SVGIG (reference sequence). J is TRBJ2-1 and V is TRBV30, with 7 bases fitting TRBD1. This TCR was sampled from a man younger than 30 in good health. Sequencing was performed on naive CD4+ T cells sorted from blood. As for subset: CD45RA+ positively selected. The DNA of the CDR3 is TGTGCCTGGACTCCGGACAGGCTGGGGGAGCAGTTCTTC. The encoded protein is CAWTPDRLGEQFF. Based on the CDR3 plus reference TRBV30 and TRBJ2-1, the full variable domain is SQTIHQWPATLVQPVGSPLSLECTVEGTSNPNLYWYRQAAGRGLQLLFYSVGIGQISSEVPQNLSASRPQDRQFILSSKKLLLSDSGFYLCAWTPDRLGEQFFGPGTRLTVL.